The present T cell receptor beta chain was sequenced within a study of response to subunit inactivated influenza vaccine. Unmatched junction bases numbered 8, after V lost 6 bases and J lost 5 bases. Germline V gives CDR1 ENHRY, CDR2 SYGVKD. This CDR3 has 15 residues. Using its own MiXCR run on the RT-PCR reads, TCRdb lists one record per CDR3 protein. The table shows around 570,000 distinct CDR3 sequences, with approximately 10% occurring only once. This same sample was also taken into another study, of T cells expressing NK-cell markers. Per that study: 5'RACE template switching with UMIs produced the TCR beta cDNA. Sorted CD3+CD56+NKG2C+, CD3+CD56+NKG2C- and CD3+CD56-NKG2C+ T cells provided the TCR beta repertoires. Of CD8+ T cells, roughly 1.0-7.0% belonged to dominant NKG2C+ clonotypes in 5 or 6 donors.

The rearrangement joins TRBV10-3 to TRBJ2-5; TRBD1 matches 11 bases. The sample consisted of PBMCs from blood, taken on the day of vaccination. The sequence came from a man in his fifties or sixties who received an inactivated influenza vaccine. CDR3 loop: CAISSGQGVGETQYF. Written as DNA, the CDR3 is TGTGCCATCAGCTCGGGACAGGGGGTCGGGGAGACCCAGTACTTC.